Presented here are 18 T cell receptor beta chains from one specimen sequenced in a study of blood T cells in healthy people across ages. Alongside a J-beta primer mix, a sample-barcoded 5' primer served in a second PCR lasting roughly 6 to 11 cycles. TCRdb called the 5' RACE reads again in MiXCR, with one record for every CDR3 protein. The sample contains some 1.7 million distinct CDR3 sequences, 28% of which appear only once. Sequenced material: blood. These receptors were obtained from a woman aged 25 to 39 in good health.

The rearrangement links TRBV3-1 to TRBJ2-1; tentatively, D is TRBD2 (6 bases). V was trimmed by 5 bases and J by 5 bases, leaving 13 bases between them. Germline CDR1 reads LGHDT; CDR2 reads YNNKEL (reference sequence). The length of the CDR3 is 14 residues. CDR3 DNA: TGTGCCAGCAGCGAGGGAAGGGAGGACAATGAGCAGTTCTTC. Amino acid sequence: CASSEGREDNEQFF.

V gene TRBV7-2 combines with J gene TRBJ1-3, with unresolved D. The CDR3 is made up of 14 amino acids. With 2 bases removed from V and 4 bases from J, the gap between germline ends came to 9 bases. The germline CDR1 and CDR2 sequences are SGHTA and FQGNSA. DNA of the CDR3: TGTGCCAGCAGCTTAAGCCATGGGGGAAACACCATATATTTT. Translated: CASSLSHGGNTIYF.

This clonotype was recorded a few times. V gene TRBV12-3 or TRBV12-4 combines with J gene TRBJ2-1; 11 nucleotides agree with TRBD2. This CDR3 contains 15 residues. V gave up 3 bases and J gave up 6 bases; unmatched junction bases: 4. CDR3 nucleotides: TGTGCCAGCAGTTTTAGCGGGAGGGCCGTCAATGAGCAGTTCTTC. Its translation: CASSFSGRAVNEQFF.

This sequence joins TRBV29-1 and TRBJ2-2, with 8 bases aligning to TRBD2. V lost 2 bases to trimming and J lost 4 bases; unmatched junction nucleotides: 6. From germline, CDR1 is SQVTM and CDR2 ANQGSEA. The CDR3 contains 15 residues. The CDR3 reads CSVERAGAVTGELFF. CDR3 nucleotide sequence: TGCAGCGTTGAAAGAGCGGGGGCCGTCACCGGGGAGCTGTTTTTT.

This clonotype has just a few counts. The chain has TRBV20-1 and TRBJ2-3, with D perhaps matching TRBD2 (5 bases). Between the trimmed V and J ends, which lost 6 bases and 14 bases, there was a span of 18 bases. The CDR3 sequence is 11 residues long. Germline V gene lookup returns CDR1 DFQATT and CDR2 SNEGSKA (reference sequence). The CDR3 sequence: CSASGPEALYF. In nucleotides, the CDR3 is TGCAGTGCCAGCGGCCCCGAGGCGCTGTATTTT.

This clonotype turned up a few times. The rearrangement links TRBV10-3 to TRBJ2-7; maybe TRBD1 (5 bases). This CDR3 has 17 amino acids. Germline V CDR1 and CDR2: ENHRY, SYGVKD. Trimming stripped 0 bases from V and 3 bases from J, with 18 bases between. CDR3 nucleotides: TGTGCCATCAGTGAGTCGGACGCGGCAGGGCCCCTCTACGAGCAGTACTTC. Its protein is CAISESDAAGPLYEQYF.

With respect to this clonotype: Germline is not matched at one junction end, which may reflect a read error. CDR3 sequence (DNA): TGTGCCAGCGGCTTTAACAGGGAAAGCTATGGCTACACCTTC. As protein: CASGFNRESYGYTF. V usage is TRBV11-2 and J usage is TRBJ1-2, with D perhaps matching TRBD1 (6 bases). The CDR3 contains 14 residues. CDR1 SGHAT and CDR2 FQNNGV come from the germline V gene. Looking up the rest from reference TRBV11-2 and TRBJ1-2 gives the full variable domain: EAGVAQSPRYKIIEKRQSVAFWCNPISGHATLYWYQQILGQGPKLLIQFQNNGVVDDSQLPKDRFSAERLKGVDSTLKIQPAKLEDSAVYLCASGFNRESYGYTFGSGTRLTVV.

Turning to this clonotype: The junction departs from the called germline gene at one end, perhaps through a read error. This chain connects TRBV6-6 to TRBJ2-1; 9 bases agree with TRBD1. CDR1 is MNHNY, CDR2 SVGAGI, per germline (reference sequence). The CDR3 length is 17 residues. The CDR3 here is CAGSTTGGRDSYNEQFF. In DNA form, the CDR3 reads TGTGCCGGCAGTACCACAGGGGGCCGGGACAGCTACAATGAGCAGTTCTTC.

The chain combines TRBV27 with TRBJ2-7, with 10 bases fitting TRBD2. J lost 1 base, V lost 9 bases, and 3 bases had no gene match. The germline V gene encodes CDR1 MNHEY and CDR2 SMNVEV (reference sequence). The CDR3 has 13 amino acids. The CDR3 DNA reads TGTGCCAGTCAGCGGGGGGGGTCCTACGAGCAGTACTTC. It codes for CASQRGGSYEQYF.

This clonotype has a handful of counts. The chain joins TRBV15 to TRBJ1-2; D perhaps matches TRBD1 (6 bases). The ends were cut back, 4 bases at V and 4 bases at J, with 10 bases in the middle. Germline values: CDR1 LNHNV, CDR2 YYDKDF (reference sequence). This CDR3 is 13 amino acids long. CDR3 protein: CATSTLQGYGYTF. In DNA, the CDR3 is TGTGCCACCAGCACACTACAGGGCTATGGCTACACCTTC.

The genes are TRBV28 and TRBJ2-1; TRBD1 might be the D (5 bases). Per the germline V gene, CDR1 is MDHEN and CDR2 is SYDVKM. The CDR3 consists of 13 residues. V shed 3 bases and J shed 5 bases, with 8 bases lying between them. The CDR3 DNA follows: TGTGCCAGCAGTTTGGGGCACAACAATGAGCAGTTCTTC. Amino acids: CASSLGHNNEQFF.

With respect to this clonotype: An end of the junction differs from the germline gene, which may be a read error. The rearrangement links TRBV5-5 to TRBJ2-7; the match to TRBD2 covers 9 bases. CDR3 size: 15 residues. Germline CDR1 and CDR2: SGHKS and YYEKEE (reference sequence). CDR3 protein: CASTLSSGSSYEQYF. For the CDR3, the DNA is TGTGCCAGCACCTTGAGTAGCGGGAGCTCCTACGAGCAGTACTTC. The full variable domain, rest sourced from reference TRBV5-5 and TRBJ2-7, is DAGVTQSPTHLIKTRGQQVTLRCSPISGHKSVSWYQQVLGQGPQFIFQYYEKEERGRGNFPDRFSARQFPNYSSELNVNALLLGDSALYLCASTLSSGSSYEQYFGPGTRLTVT.

The chain combines TRBV12-3 or TRBV12-4 with TRBJ2-3; TRBD1 or TRBD2 may be the D gene (5 bases each). This CDR3 has 14 residues. The germline V and J ends were trimmed by 3 bases and 6 bases, with 13 bases remaining between them. Here the CDR3 DNA reads TGTGCCAGCAGTTTGGGACCAAGCGAGGATACGCAGTATTTT. Encoded protein: CASSLGPSEDTQYF.

This clonotype has more than one count but fewer than ten. The chain combines TRBV5-5 with TRBJ2-7, with 11 bases fitting TRBD2. The germline V gene has CDR1 SGHKS and CDR2 YYEKEE (reference sequence). V lost 4 bases to trimming and J lost 4 bases; unmatched junction nucleotides: 4. The CDR3 runs 14 residues. CDR3 DNA sequence: TGTGCCAGCAGCCGCCCTAGCGGGAGGTACGAGCAGTACTTC. Residues: CASSRPSGRYEQYF.

The rearrangement uses TRBV4-1 and TRBJ2-2; weak D call: TRBD2 (6 bases). CDR3 length: 13 amino acids. Germline values: CDR1 MGHRA, CDR2 YSYEKL. The V and J ends lost 3 bases and 7 bases respectively, with 9 bases between them. CDR3 sequence reads: CASSQGRSGELFF. The CDR3 nucleotides read TGCGCCAGCAGCCAGGGGAGGAGCGGGGAGCTGTTTTTT.

This clonotype was observed once. The gene calls are TRBV20-1 and TRBJ2-2; 7 bases fit TRBD2. From germline, CDR1 is DFQATT and CDR2 SNEGSKA (reference sequence). V shed 6 bases and J 6 bases; nucleotides not matched to a gene: 7. The CDR3 runs to 13 residues. In DNA form, the CDR3 reads TGCAGTGCCATGGCAGGGAGGGCCGGGGAGCTGTTTTTT. Amino acid sequence: CSAMAGRAGELFF.

There are a few counts of this clonotype. The chain joins TRBV20-1 to TRBJ2-1; D perhaps matches TRBD2 (6 bases). The CDR3 sequence is 14 residues long. V lost 4 bases, J lost 7 bases, and 17 bases lay in between. The germline V gene encodes CDR1 DFQATT and CDR2 SNEGSKA (reference sequence). Written as DNA, the CDR3 is TGCAGTGCTACCCCCCCGGGGGTTGGAAATGAGCAGTTCTTC. As protein: CSATPPGVGNEQFF.

This chain uses TRBV24-1 with TRBJ2-5, with D possibly TRBD2 on 6 matching bases. Trimming removed 3 bases at V and 9 bases at J, with 22 bases between. This CDR3 has 16 residues. Germline V gene lookup returns CDR1 KGHDR and CDR2 SFDVKD. The CDR3 DNA reads as TGTGCCACCAGTGATGGGACCGGGACTTCCCGCGGGGCCCAGTACTTC. Encoded protein: CATSDGTGTSRGAQYF.